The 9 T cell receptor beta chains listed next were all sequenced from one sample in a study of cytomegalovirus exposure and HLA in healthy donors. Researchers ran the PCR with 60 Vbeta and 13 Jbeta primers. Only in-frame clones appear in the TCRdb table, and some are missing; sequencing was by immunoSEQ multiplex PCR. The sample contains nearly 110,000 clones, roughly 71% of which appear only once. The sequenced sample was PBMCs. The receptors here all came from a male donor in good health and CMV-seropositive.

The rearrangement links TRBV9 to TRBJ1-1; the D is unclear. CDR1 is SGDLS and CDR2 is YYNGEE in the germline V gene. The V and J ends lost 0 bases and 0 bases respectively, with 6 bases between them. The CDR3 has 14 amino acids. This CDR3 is CASSVVSMNTEAFF. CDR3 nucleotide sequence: TGTGCCAGCAGCGTAGTGTCCATGAACACTGAAGCTTTCTTT.

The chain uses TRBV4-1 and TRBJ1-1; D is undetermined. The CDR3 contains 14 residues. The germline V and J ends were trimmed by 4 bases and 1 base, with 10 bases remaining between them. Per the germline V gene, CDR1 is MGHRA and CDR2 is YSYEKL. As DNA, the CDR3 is TGCGCCAGCAGCCGAAATTTAGAGAACACTGAAGCTTTCTTT. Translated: CASSRNLENTEAFF.

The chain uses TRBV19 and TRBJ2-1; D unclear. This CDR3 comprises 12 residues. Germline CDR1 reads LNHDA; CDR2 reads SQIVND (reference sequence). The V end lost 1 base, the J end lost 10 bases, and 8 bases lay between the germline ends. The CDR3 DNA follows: TGTGCCAGTAGTATAGCGCGGAGCGAGCAGTTCTTC. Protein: CASSIARSEQFF.

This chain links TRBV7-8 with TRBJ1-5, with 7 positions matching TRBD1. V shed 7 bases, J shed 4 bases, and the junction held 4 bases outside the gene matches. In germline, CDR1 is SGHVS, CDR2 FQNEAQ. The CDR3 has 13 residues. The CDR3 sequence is CASNQQGNQPQHF. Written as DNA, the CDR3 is TGTGCCAGCAACCAACAGGGGAATCAGCCCCAGCATTTT.

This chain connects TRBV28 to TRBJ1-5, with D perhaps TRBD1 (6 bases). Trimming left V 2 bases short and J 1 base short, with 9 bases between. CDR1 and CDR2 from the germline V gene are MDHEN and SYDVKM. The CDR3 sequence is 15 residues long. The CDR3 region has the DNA TGTGCCAGCAGTTTAGGAGACAGGAGCAATCAGCCCCAGCATTTT. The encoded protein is CASSLGDRSNQPQHF.

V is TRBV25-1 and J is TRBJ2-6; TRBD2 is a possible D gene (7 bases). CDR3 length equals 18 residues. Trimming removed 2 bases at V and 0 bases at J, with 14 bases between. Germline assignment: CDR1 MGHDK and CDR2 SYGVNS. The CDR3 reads CASSEGGARNSGANVLTF. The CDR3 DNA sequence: TGTGCCAGCAGTGAAGGGGGGGCGAGGAACTCTGGGGCCAACGTCCTGACTTTC.

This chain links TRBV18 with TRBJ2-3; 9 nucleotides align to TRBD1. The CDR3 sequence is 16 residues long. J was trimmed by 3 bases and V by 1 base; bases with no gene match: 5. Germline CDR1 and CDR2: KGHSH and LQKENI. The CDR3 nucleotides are TGTGCCAGCTCACCACAGAGGGACAGGGCAACAGATACGCAGTATTTT. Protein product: CASSPQRDRATDTQYF.

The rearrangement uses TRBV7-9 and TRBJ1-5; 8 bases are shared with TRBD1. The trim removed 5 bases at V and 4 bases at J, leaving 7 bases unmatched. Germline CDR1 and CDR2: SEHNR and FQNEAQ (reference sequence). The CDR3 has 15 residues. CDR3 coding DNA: TGTGCCAGCAGCCCTCCCGGACAGGGTAATCAGCCCCAGCATTTT. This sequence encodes CASSPPGQGNQPQHF.

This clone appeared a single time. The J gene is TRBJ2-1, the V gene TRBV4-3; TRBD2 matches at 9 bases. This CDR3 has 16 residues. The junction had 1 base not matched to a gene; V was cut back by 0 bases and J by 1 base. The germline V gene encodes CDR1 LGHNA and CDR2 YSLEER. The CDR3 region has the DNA TGCGCCAGCAGCCAAGAAGCGGGGGGATCCTACAATGAGCAGTTCTTC. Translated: CASSQEAGGSYNEQFF.